Shown below are 26 T cell receptor beta chains from a single sample sequenced in a study of T cells in Graves' hyperthyroidism and ophthalmopathy (dated by TCRdb to between 2018 and 2020). Library construction relied on multiplex PCR. Reads for this sample came from an Illumina HiSeq 2000. The TCR beta CDR3 regions were amplified from the RNA transcripts. A first-round RT-PCR of the TCR CDR3 used the HTBI primer set with the Qiagen OneStep RT-PCR kit. The raw public reads went through TCRdb reprocessing: fastp at Q25, MiXCR clone calling, in-frame beta chains kept. Each CDR3 protein gets just one entry, which takes the most common genes and DNA from the rows behind it. Here the sample has more than 500,000 distinct CDR3 sequences; 40% to 50% occur a single time. The ten largest clones represent about 45% of the sample. The sample comprised peripheral blood or thyroid tissue (not recorded which). Every receptor here comes from an adult woman with Graves' disease, either hyperthyroidism or ophthalmopathy (not recorded which).

This clonotype was observed at least ten times. V gene TRBV7-9 combines with J gene TRBJ2-7, with 10 bases lining up with TRBD1. The CDR3 consists of 15 residues. J gave up 1 base and V 10 bases, and 10 bases lay outside the gene matches. CDR1 and CDR2 (germline): SEHNR, FQNEAQ (reference sequence). The DNA for the CDR3 is TGTGCCACCACAGCGCCGGGACAGGGGTCCTACGAGCAGTACTTC. Translation gives CATTAPGQGSYEQYF.

There are many counts of this clonotype. The V gene is TRBV7-9, the J gene TRBJ2-7; 10 bases fit TRBD2. Per germline, CDR1 SEHNR and CDR2 FQNEAQ (reference sequence). This CDR3 comprises 14 residues. The V segment lost 4 bases and the J segment 6 bases; nucleotides outside the gene matches: 6. The CDR3 DNA sequence: TGTGCCAGCAGCTCTAGCGGGAGAATTGGCGAGCAGTACTTC. It codes for CASSSSGRIGEQYF.

This clonotype came up many times. The rearrangement links TRBV6-5 to TRBJ1-5; D remains ambiguous. Trimming stripped 5 bases from V and 2 bases from J, with 7 bases between. CDR1 is MNHEY and CDR2 is SVGAGI in the germline V gene. The CDR3 has 13 residues. As DNA, the CDR3 is TGTGCCAGCAGTCCCAAACGCAATCAGCCCCAGCATTTT. Amino acids: CASSPKRNQPQHF.

The V call is TRBV9, the J call TRBJ1-1, with TRBD1 as a possible D gene (5 bases). Germline V gives CDR1 SGDLS, CDR2 YYNGEE. Trimming stripped 0 bases from V and 2 bases from J, with 14 bases between. CDR3 size: 16 residues. The CDR3 bases are TGTGCCAGCAGCGTAGGACCGCAGGGAGGCAACACTGAAGCTTTCTTT. It encodes CASSVGPQGGNTEAFF.

On this clonotype itself: This likely comes from a read error, as the CDR3 has no conserved phenylalanine or tryptophan at its end. This rearrangement joins TRBV6-1 to TRBJ1-1; 7 nucleotides line up with TRBD1. Germline lookup yields CDR1 MNHNS and CDR2 SASEGT. The CDR3 length is 13 residues. The V and J ends lost 2 bases and 10 bases, in that order; junction bases with no gene match: 7. DNA of the CDR3: TGTGCCAGCAGTGAAATCCAACAGGGGAGAGCTTTCCTT. Translated: CASSEIQQGRAFL.

Points on this clonotype: At one of its ends the junction is not consistent with the germline gene, which may arise from a read error. In nucleotides, the CDR3 is TGCGCCAGCAGCCCAAGTATAGGACAGGGCTACGAGCAGTACTTC. This encodes CASSPSIGQGYEQYF. The rearrangement uses TRBV7-9 and TRBJ2-7, with 8 positions matching TRBD1. The CDR3 is made up of 15 amino acids. Germline values: CDR1 SEHNR, CDR2 FQNEAQ (reference sequence). The whole variable domain, remainder taken from reference TRBV7-9 and TRBJ2-7, is DTGVSQNPRHKITKRGQNVTFRCDPISEHNRLYWYRQTLGQGPEFLTYFQNEAQLEKSRLLSDRFSAERPKGSFSTLEIQRTEQGDSAMYLCASSPSIGQGYEQYFGPGTRLTVT.

CDR3 amino acids: CASRKSWNTEAFF. CDR3 nucleotides: TGCGCCAGCAGGAAAAGTTGGAATACTGAAGCTTTCTTT. The rearrangement joins TRBV10-1 to TRBJ1-1, with D hard to call. V lost 6 bases to trimming and J lost 5 bases, with 13 bases between them. The CDR3 is 13 residues long. Looked up from germline, CDR1 is WNHNN and CDR2 is SYGVQD (reference sequence).

This clonotype was recorded at least ten times. This chain joins TRBV19 and TRBJ1-5; a possible D gene is TRBD1 (5 bases). Germline V gives CDR1 LNHDA, CDR2 SQIVND (reference sequence). This CDR3 is built from 13 residues. Trimming took 4 bases from V and 9 from J, leaving 13 bases between them. The CDR3 loop is CASSSQGRGPQHF. The CDR3 DNA is TGTGCCAGTAGTAGCCAGGGCCGGGGGCCCCAGCATTTT.

The table lists this clonotype with many counts. The rearrangement links TRBV29-1 to TRBJ2-5; TRBD2 aligns across 8 bases. In germline, CDR1 is SQVTM, CDR2 ANQGSEA. The CDR3 totals 15 residues. The V segment lost 4 bases and the J segment 3 bases; nucleotides outside the gene matches: 10. DNA of the CDR3: TGCAGCGTTGGGGGAACTAGCGGCGAGAAAGAGACCCAGTACTTC. Protein product: CSVGGTSGEKETQYF.

The chain employs TRBV29-1 and TRBJ1-2; D is possibly TRBD1 (5 bases). The germline gives CDR1 SQVTM, CDR2 ANQGSEA. The length of the CDR3 is 18 residues. The V end was cut by 3 bases, the J end by 8 bases, with 31 bases between. The CDR3 reads CSVDRGGRAGEKGVGYTF. The CDR3 DNA follows: TGCAGCGTTGATCGAGGAGGTAGAGCCGGCGAGAAAGGGGTCGGCTACACCTTC. Based on the CDR3 plus reference TRBV29-1 and TRBJ1-2, the full variable domain is SAVISQKPSRDICQRGTSLTIQCQVDSQVTMMFWYRQQPGQSLTLIATANQGSEATYESGFVIDKFPISRPNLTFSTLTVSNMSPEDSSIYLCSVDRGGRAGEKGVGYTFGSGTRLTVV.

The genes are TRBV11-2 and TRBJ2-7; no firm D call. The V end lost 1 base, the J end lost 2 bases, and 12 bases lay between the germline ends. Germline CDR1 is SGHAT and CDR2 is FQNNGV. This CDR3 has 15 amino acids. CDR3 protein: CASSLGIGPAYEQYF. CDR3 nucleotide sequence: TGTGCCAGCAGCTTAGGAATAGGTCCCGCCTACGAGCAGTACTTC.

There are many counts of this clonotype. J is TRBJ1-6 and V is TRBV12-3 or TRBV12-4, with 8 bases that match TRBD1. V dropped 6 bases and J dropped 8; count of bases not matched to a gene: 6. The CDR3 length is 14 residues. In DNA form, the CDR3 reads TGTGCCAGCAGCTTTACAGGGGGAGATTCACCCCTCCACTTT. It codes for CASSFTGGDSPLHF.

V and J are TRBV2 and TRBJ1-4; tentatively, D is TRBD1 (6 bases). The length of the CDR3 is 16 residues. From germline, CDR1 is SNHLY and CDR2 FYNNEI. Trimming shortened V by 3 bases and J by 6 bases, and 17 bases separated the two germline ends. The CDR3 nucleotides are TGTGCCAGCAGTGATCAGGGGCGCGGGGTTGATGAAAAACTGTTTTTT. It encodes CASSDQGRGVDEKLFF.

J is TRBJ2-3 and V is TRBV29-1, with TRBD2 identical over 7 bases. The germline CDR1 and CDR2 sequences are SQVTM and ANQGSEA. This CDR3 is built from 15 residues. Trimming cost V 6 bases and J 4 bases; bases outside gene matches: 13. CDR3 protein: CSVLGRVGIPDTQYF. For the CDR3, the DNA is TGCAGCGTCTTAGGGAGGGTGGGGATCCCAGATACGCAGTATTTT.

This clonotype was seen repeatedly, ten times or more. The chain couples TRBV20-1 to TRBJ1-2, with 8 bases fitting TRBD1. Germline trimming cut 5 bases from V and 4 bases from J; bases unmatched to any gene: 6. In germline, CDR1 is DFQATT, CDR2 SNEGSKA (reference sequence). The CDR3 runs 13 residues. The CDR3 here is CSAAGGRIYGYTF. The CDR3 coding sequence is TGCAGTGCTGCAGGGGGCCGGATCTATGGCTACACCTTC.

This clonotype was observed many times. The chain has TRBV11-2 and TRBJ1-4; D gene ambiguous. Deletions cut 0 bases from V and 4 bases from J, with 0 bases between. Germline V gene data show CDR1 as SGHAT and CDR2 as FQNNGV. The CDR3 loop spans 12 amino acids. CDR3 in DNA: TGTGCCAGCAGCTTAGATAATGAAAAACTGTTTTTT. Its protein is CASSLDNEKLFF.

Note on this clonotype: This may arise from a read error, as a much more abundant clone is one base away. CDR3 protein: CSSSSPNSYEQYF. In nucleotides, the CDR3 is TGTTCCAGCAGCTCCCCCAATTCCTACGAGCAGTACTTC. The gene calls are TRBV7-2 and TRBJ2-7; D is ambiguous. Germline V gene data show CDR1 as SGHTA and CDR2 as FQGNSA. The CDR3 runs to 13 residues. The variable domain in full, with the rest retrieved from reference TRBV7-2 and TRBJ2-7, is GAGVSQSPSNKVTEKGKDVELRCDPISGHTALYWYRQSLGQGLEFLIYFQGNSAPDKSGLPSDRFSAERTGGSVSTLTIQRTQQEDSAVYLCSSSSPNSYEQYFGPGTRLTVT.

This clonotype was seen ten or more times. The chain couples TRBV2 to TRBJ2-5, with 9 bases fitting TRBD1. The CDR3 has 15 residues. Trimming removed 0 bases from V and 7 bases from J; junction bases left unmatched: 6. Germline V lookup: CDR1 SNHLY, CDR2 FYNNEI. For the CDR3, the DNA is TGTGCCAGCAGTGAAGCGGCGGGACAGGGAGTGACCCAGTACTTC. This gives the protein CASSEAAGQGVTQYF.

The J gene is TRBJ2-1, the V gene TRBV25-1, with D perhaps matching TRBD1 or TRBD2 (5 bases each). Between the trimmed V and J ends, which lost 7 bases and 9 bases, there was a span of 22 bases. Germline V gene data show CDR1 as MGHDK and CDR2 as SYGVNS. CDR3 size: 15 residues. The CDR3 DNA is TGTGCCAGCAACGTCGGGGCTGGTGAGGCCCTTGAGCAGTTCTTC. Its protein product is CASNVGAGEALEQFF.

This clonotype has only a few counts. The chain couples TRBV5-1 to TRBJ2-7, with 7 bases aligning to TRBD1. Per germline, CDR1 SGHRS and CDR2 YFSETQ. This CDR3 region has 15 residues. J lost 2 bases, V lost 1 base, and 6 bases had no gene match. The CDR3 DNA reads as TGCGCCAGCAGCTTGCAGGGGGAAATCACCTACGAGCAGTACTTC. It specifies CASSLQGEITYEQYF.

This clonotype was found many times. The chain is built from TRBV20-1 and TRBJ1-5; D unclear. Trimming removed 0 bases at V and 2 bases at J, with 5 bases between. Per germline, CDR1 DFQATT and CDR2 SNEGSKA (reference sequence). The CDR3 loop spans 13 amino acids. The CDR3 DNA is TGCAGTGCTAGAGATACTGGCAATCAGCCCCAGCATTTT. Translation: CSARDTGNQPQHF.

This clonotype was detected ten times or more. This chain connects TRBV6-1 to TRBJ2-7, with D possibly being TRBD1 or TRBD2 (5 bases each). There are 15 residues in the CDR3. Germline CDR1 is MNHNS and CDR2 is SASEGT. Trimming removed 3 bases at V and 4 bases at J, with 16 bases between. The CDR3 DNA reads as TGTGCCAGCAGTGACACCGCCCAGGGACGATACGAGCAGTACTTC. It is translated as CASSDTAQGRYEQYF.

The chain recombines TRBV11-3 with TRBJ2-5; D might be TRBD2 (7 bases). CDR3 length: 14 residues. Germline V gives CDR1 SGHNT, CDR2 YENEEA. The V end lost 4 bases, the J end lost 5 bases, and 14 bases lay between the germline ends. CDR3 coding DNA: TGTGCCAGCAGCTACACGGGGGGCTACGAGACCCAGTACTTC. Translation: CASSYTGGYETQYF.

This clonotype has ten or more counts. The chain has TRBV11-2 and TRBJ1-1, with 9 bases lining up with TRBD1. Per the germline V gene, CDR1 is SGHAT and CDR2 is FQNNGV. This CDR3 is 16 amino acids long. V was clipped by 6 bases and J by 1 base; unmatched bases: 9. DNA for the CDR3: TGTGCCAGCAGAGTACGACCGGGACAGGGGAACACTGAAGCTTTCTTT. Its translation: CASRVRPGQGNTEAFF.

This clonotype was seen only a few times. The chain has TRBV20-1 and TRBJ1-5, with D perhaps TRBD1 (5 bases). Deletions cut 6 bases from V and 11 bases from J, with 20 bases between. Germline V gives CDR1 DFQATT, CDR2 SNEGSKA (reference sequence). CDR3 size: 13 residues. The CDR3 loop is CSAVDRAGGAQHF. The DNA for the CDR3 is TGCAGTGCCGTTGACCGCGCCGGGGGGGCCCAGCATTTT.

A word on this clonotype: This may arise from a read error, as a much more abundant clone is one base away. This sequence joins TRBV7-3 and TRBJ1-1; 7 positions agree with TRBD1. The CDR3 extends over 14 amino acids. The germline gives CDR1 SGHTA, CDR2 FQGTGA. V trimming: 6 bases; J trimming: 3 bases; junction bases outside the gene matches: 7. CDR3 sequence (DNA): TGTGCCAGCAGAGGAACCGGACAGGACACTGAAGCTTTCTTT. Translating gives CASRGTGQDTEAFF. Full variable domain (missing parts from reference TRBV7-3 and TRBJ1-1): GAGVSQTPSNKVTEKGKYVELRCDPISGHTALYWYRQSLGQGPEFLIYFQGTGAADDSGLPNDRFFAVRPEGSVSTLKIQRTERGDSAVYLCASRGTGQDTEAFFGQGTRLTVV.